This T cell receptor beta chain was recovered during a study of T cell responses to AZD1222 COVID-19 vaccine. Study outcomes and limitations: Repertoires were obtained solely post-peak T cell response. Donors were mostly white British, more females; clonal diversity possibly underestimated. Unmutated variant regions are reportedly the target of nearly half of TCRs that are spike-specific.

For this clone: Its antigen is undetermined.

Sequencing was performed with immunoSEQ multiplex PCR; in TCRdb, only in-frame clones are kept and a portion is missing. This sample has approximately 140,000 clones; almost 90% occur once, and the top ten carry 1.6%. Pooling covered second doses at about 4 or about 12 weeks. The length of the CDR3 is 15 residues. The germline CDR1 and CDR2 sequences are MDHEN and SYDVKM. V gave up 6 bases and J gave up 4 bases; unmatched junction bases: 7. The chain couples TRBV28 to TRBJ1-1; 11 bases are a match to TRBD1. This TCR came from an adult who received the AZD1222 COVID-19 vaccine. The starting material was peripheral blood, obtained 28 days after the second AZD1222 dose. CDR3 DNA: TGTGCCAGCAGACCGGGACAGGGGGTGAGCACTGAAGCTTTCTTT. Protein sequence: CASRPGQGVSTEAFF.